Shown below are 21 T cell receptor beta chains from a single sample sequenced in a study of neurological immune-mediated disorders. TCRdb re-called the 5' RACE reads with MiXCR, one entry per CDR3 protein. The sample consists of some 30,000 distinct CDR3 sequences, approximately 15% of them appearing once. Specified time point: technical triplicate 3. Sequencing was done on a sample of CD4+ T cells from blood. All receptors come from a female donor with HTLV-1-associated myelopathy (HAM/TSP).

This clonotype was counted many times. This chain uses TRBV5-1 with TRBJ2-2; TRBD1 aligns across 9 bases. Looked up from germline, CDR1 is SGHRS and CDR2 is YFSETQ. The CDR3 covers 16 residues. Trimming took 5 bases from V and 6 from J; bases not matched to a gene: 11. CDR3 in amino acids: CASRLVLQGAAGELFF. The DNA of the CDR3 is TGCGCCAGCAGACTGGTCCTACAGGGGGCCGCCGGGGAGCTGTTTTTT. The full variable domain, its missing parts supplied by reference TRBV5-1 and TRBJ2-2, is KAGVTQTPRYLIKTRGQQVTLSCSPISGHRSVSWYQQTPGQGLQFLFEYFSETQRNKGNFPGRFSGRQFSNSRSEMNVSTLELGDSALYLCASRLVLQGAAGELFFGEGSRLTVL.

This clonotype was seen many times. This sequence joins TRBV20-1 and TRBJ2-7, with D maybe TRBD2 (6 bases). The V end lost 3 bases, the J end lost 9 bases, and 21 bases lay between the germline ends. CDR1 is DFQATT and CDR2 is SNEGSKA in the germline V gene (reference sequence). There are 14 residues in the CDR3. CDR3 residues: CSASGPGDSAWQYF. The CDR3 DNA is TGCAGTGCTAGCGGTCCTGGGGACTCTGCTTGGCAGTACTTC.

This clonotype is termed medium-sized. The chain uses TRBV7-3 and TRBJ2-1, with D uncertain. The germline V gene encodes CDR1 SGHTA and CDR2 FQGTGA. This CDR3 spans 13 amino acids. Trimming stripped 4 bases from V and 5 bases from J, with 9 bases between. CDR3 sequence reads: CASSSGPNNEQFF. CDR3 nucleotides: TGTGCCAGCAGCTCAGGACCCAACAATGAGCAGTTCTTC.

This clonotype was picked up many times. CDR3 coding DNA: TGCGCCAGCCAAGACCGCACAGGCGGAGATACGCAGTATTTT. It specifies CASQDRTGGDTQYF. This chain joins TRBV5-1 and TRBJ2-3; D possibly corresponds to TRBD1 (5 bases). Trimming stripped 7 bases from V and 5 bases from J, with 17 bases between. Germline CDR1 and CDR2: SGHRS and YFSETQ. The CDR3 is made up of 14 amino acids.

A note on this clonotype: One end of the junction varies from germline; a read error may be responsible. CDR3 in amino acids: CASSLYVPSNEQLF. Written as DNA, the CDR3 is TGTGCCAGCAGCTTGTATGTCCCCAGCAATGAGCAGTTATTC. The chain couples TRBV7-2 to TRBJ2-1; D unclear. CDR1 and CDR2 (germline): SGHTA, FQGNSA. CDR3 length equals 14 residues.

In its sample, this clonotype was seen many times. The CDR3, as DNA: TGTGCCTGGAGGGGGAGCTACGAGCAGTACTTC. Its protein product is CAWRGSYEQYF. V gene TRBV30 combines with J gene TRBJ2-7; a possible D gene is TRBD2 (5 bases). The CDR3 is 11 amino acids. Germline lookup yields CDR1 GTSNPN and CDR2 SVGIG (reference sequence). The ends were cut back, 3 bases at V and 3 bases at J, with 6 bases in the middle.

In this sample, this clonotype turned up many times. The chain carries TRBV7-8 and TRBJ1-3; possibly TRBD1 for D (5 bases). Trimming pared 8 bases from V and 0 bases from J, leaving 11 bases between. CDR1 is SGHVS and CDR2 is FQNEAQ in the germline V gene. This CDR3 comprises 14 residues. CDR3 region: CASGASSSGNTIYF. CDR3 in DNA: TGTGCCAGCGGGGCTAGCTCCTCTGGAAACACCATATATTTT.

The chain carries TRBV7-8 and TRBJ2-5; no definite D call. The CDR3 totals 14 residues. V lost 4 bases, J lost 7 bases, and 16 bases lay in between. CDR1 and CDR2 from the germline V gene are SGHVS and FQNEAQ. CDR3 DNA: TGTGCCAGCAGCTCCTACGACCTGTCGGGGACCCAGTACTTC. This sequence encodes CASSSYDLSGTQYF.

This clonotype showed up many times. V gene TRBV24-1 combines with J gene TRBJ2-2; the match to TRBD2 covers 7 bases. In germline, CDR1 is KGHDR, CDR2 SFDVKD. This CDR3 region has 15 residues. Trimming took 10 bases from V and 2 from J; bases not matched to a gene: 9. The chain's CDR3 is CATQDPGGNTGELFF. The CDR3 bases are TGTGCCACTCAAGACCCGGGAGGTAACACCGGGGAGCTGTTTTTT.

The table lists this clonotype with many counts. The chain recombines TRBV5-8 with TRBJ2-1; 8 bases line up with TRBD2. This CDR3 has 16 amino acids. The V and J ends lost 0 bases and 8 bases, in that order; junction bases with no gene match: 10. Germline assignment: CDR1 SGHTS and CDR2 YDEGEE. CDR3 loop: CASSLALGLVIDEQFF. Here the CDR3 DNA reads TGTGCCAGCAGCTTGGCCTTGGGACTAGTTATCGATGAGCAGTTCTTC.

This clonotype was picked up many times. The chain couples TRBV20-1 to TRBJ2-5; TRBD2 matches 11 bases. The V segment lost 5 bases and the J segment 3 bases; nucleotides outside the gene matches: 5. Looked up from germline, CDR1 is DFQATT and CDR2 is SNEGSKA (reference sequence). The CDR3 is made up of 14 amino acids. The CDR3 spells CSAPLAGGKETQYF. The DNA of the CDR3 is TGCAGTGCTCCCTTAGCGGGAGGGAAAGAGACCCAGTACTTC.

The chain is built from TRBV18 and TRBJ2-3; D is unresolved. V shed 1 base and J shed 0 bases, with 8 bases lying between them. This CDR3 contains 15 residues. Looked up from germline, CDR1 is KGHSH and CDR2 is LQKENI. The CDR3 nucleotides are TGTGCCAGCTCACCACAGTCCAGTAGCACAGATACGCAGTATTTT. Protein product: CASSPQSSSTDTQYF.

There are a few counts of this clonotype. This chain uses TRBV7-2 with TRBJ2-1, with D perhaps matching TRBD2 (6 bases). The CDR3 consists of 16 residues. Germline CDR1 and CDR2: SGHTA and FQGNSA. V dropped 0 bases and J dropped 5 bases, with 14 bases sitting between them. The CDR3 nucleotides read TGTGCCAGCAGCTTAGCGTTGGGACTGGACAACAATGAGCAGTTCTTC. Protein: CASSLALGLDNNEQFF. Full variable domain (remainder filled in from reference TRBV7-2 and TRBJ2-1): GAGVSQSPSNKVTEKGKDVELRCDPISGHTALYWYRQSLGQGLEFLIYFQGNSAPDKSGLPSDRFSAERTGGSVSTLTIQRTQQEDSAVYLCASSLALGLDNNEQFFGPGTRLTVL.

This clonotype is deemed medium-sized. The rearrangement uses TRBV5-1 and TRBJ2-3; 7 bases are a match to TRBD1. The V gene end was trimmed by 4 bases and the J gene end by 5 bases; junction bases not matched to a gene: 7. The CDR3 sequence is 14 residues long. The germline V gene has CDR1 SGHRS and CDR2 YFSETQ. CDR3 amino acids: CASSRGDSGDTQYF. The DNA of the CDR3 is TGCGCCAGCAGCCGAGGGGACAGTGGAGATACGCAGTATTTT.

This clonotype was seen repeatedly, ten times or more. The chain is built from TRBV25-1 and TRBJ2-1, with a tentative D call TRBD1 (6 bases). Germline CDR1 reads MGHDK; CDR2 reads SYGVNS. The CDR3 contains 14 residues. The germline V and J ends were trimmed by 3 bases and 4 bases, with 10 bases remaining between them. Here the CDR3 DNA reads TGTGCCAGCAGTGATACAGGGAGTTACAATGAGCAGTTCTTC. It specifies CASSDTGSYNEQFF.

This clonotype was found many times. The chain employs TRBV5-6 and TRBJ2-1; TRBD2 matches 13 bases. Trimming removed 4 bases from V and 6 bases from J; junction bases left unmatched: 4. CDR1 and CDR2 from the germline V gene are SGHDT and YYEEEE. This CDR3 has 15 amino acids. The CDR3 coding sequence is TGTGCCAGCAGCCGCGGACTAGCGGGGGTCAATGAGCAGTTCTTC. Encoded protein: CASSRGLAGVNEQFF.

This clonotype occurred many times. The CDR3 is CASRAPNQGIKQFF. DNA of the CDR3: TGTGCCAGCAGGGCCCCTAATCAGGGTATTAAGCAGTTCTTC. V usage is TRBV28 and J usage is TRBJ2-1; a weak D match, TRBD1 (5 bases). This CDR3 contains 14 residues. Germline values: CDR1 MDHEN, CDR2 SYDVKM. Trimming removed 6 bases at V and 11 bases at J, with 20 bases between.

This clonotype was seen ten or more times. The rearrangement joins TRBV6-6 to TRBJ2-7; D unresolved. The V gene lost 5 bases and the J gene lost 2 bases, with 13 bases spanning the gap. This CDR3 has 14 amino acids. Per germline, CDR1 MNHNY and CDR2 SVGAGI (reference sequence). CDR3 in amino acids: CASSNPLNTYEQYF. In nucleotides, the CDR3 is TGTGCCAGCAGTAACCCCCTAAATACCTACGAGCAGTACTTC.

This chain uses TRBV24-1 with TRBJ2-1; perhaps D is TRBD1 or TRBD2 (7 bases each). This CDR3 is built from 12 residues. The germline V and J ends were trimmed by 10 bases and 8 bases, with 14 bases remaining between them. Germline V lookup: CDR1 KGHDR, CDR2 SFDVKD. CDR3 loop: CATGGGAYEQFF. DNA of the CDR3: TGTGCCACGGGAGGGGGCGCTTATGAGCAGTTCTTC.

This clonotype appeared many times. The gene calls are TRBV6-5 and TRBJ2-3; possibly TRBD2 for D (6 bases). Germline V gene sequence: CDR1 MNHEY, CDR2 SVGAGI. Deletions cut 0 bases from V and 7 bases from J, with 8 bases between. The CDR3 covers 13 residues. CDR3 sequence (DNA): TGTGCCAGCAGTTACTCGACTAGTTATACGCAGTATTTT. The encoded protein is CASSYSTSYTQYF.

This clonotype occurred many times. The genes are TRBV3-1 and TRBJ2-5, with a weak D call TRBD2 (6 bases). V was shortened by 3 bases and J by 1 base, with 12 bases between the two germline ends. This CDR3 is built from 15 residues. Per germline, CDR1 LGHDT and CDR2 YNNKEL (reference sequence). CDR3 nucleotides: TGTGCCAGCAGCCACACCCGGGACTCCCAAGAGACCCAGTACTTC. Amino acid sequence: CASSHTRDSQETQYF.